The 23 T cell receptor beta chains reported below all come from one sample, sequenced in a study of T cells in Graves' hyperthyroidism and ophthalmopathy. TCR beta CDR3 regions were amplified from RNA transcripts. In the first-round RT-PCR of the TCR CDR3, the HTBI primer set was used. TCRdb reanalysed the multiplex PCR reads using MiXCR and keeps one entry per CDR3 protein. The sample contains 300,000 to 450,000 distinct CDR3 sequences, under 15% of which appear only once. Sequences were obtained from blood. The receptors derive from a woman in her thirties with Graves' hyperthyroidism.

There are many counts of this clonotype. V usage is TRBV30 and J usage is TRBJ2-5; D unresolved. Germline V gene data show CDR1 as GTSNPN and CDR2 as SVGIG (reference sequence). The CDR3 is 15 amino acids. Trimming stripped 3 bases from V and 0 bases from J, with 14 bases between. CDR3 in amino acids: CAWRKVETYQETQYF. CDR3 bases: TGTGCCTGGAGGAAGGTGGAGACGTACCAAGAGACCCAGTACTTC.

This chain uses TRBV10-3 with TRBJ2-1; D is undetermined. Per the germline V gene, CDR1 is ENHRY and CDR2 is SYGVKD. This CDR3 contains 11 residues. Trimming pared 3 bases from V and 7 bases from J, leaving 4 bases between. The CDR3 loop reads CAISEANEQFF. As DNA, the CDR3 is TGTGCCATCAGTGAAGCGAATGAGCAGTTCTTC.

The CDR3 sequence: CASSLPRLLGYTGELFF. In nucleotides, the CDR3 is TGTGCCAGCAGTTTGCCCCGGTTGCTGGGATACACCGGGGAGCTGTTTTTT. V and J are TRBV28 and TRBJ2-2; D gene unclear. Germline CDR1 MDHEN, CDR2 SYDVKM. Trimming took off 3 bases at V and 3 bases at J, with 17 bases between the two ends. The CDR3 extends over 17 amino acids.

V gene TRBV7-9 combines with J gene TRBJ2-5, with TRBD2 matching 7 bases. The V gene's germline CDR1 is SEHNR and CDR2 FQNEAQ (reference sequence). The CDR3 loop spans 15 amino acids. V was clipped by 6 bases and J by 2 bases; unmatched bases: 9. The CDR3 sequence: CASSLSGNGQETQYF. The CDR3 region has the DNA TGTGCCAGCAGTCTGAGCGGGAATGGGCAAGAGACCCAGTACTTC.

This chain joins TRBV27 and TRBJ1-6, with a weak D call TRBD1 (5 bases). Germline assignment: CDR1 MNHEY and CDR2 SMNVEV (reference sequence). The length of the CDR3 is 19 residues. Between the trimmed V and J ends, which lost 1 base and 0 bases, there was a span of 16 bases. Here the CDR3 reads CASSLFSGDPTSYNSPLHF. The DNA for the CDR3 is TGTGCCAGCAGTTTATTCTCGGGGGATCCCACCTCCTATAATTCACCCCTCCACTTT.

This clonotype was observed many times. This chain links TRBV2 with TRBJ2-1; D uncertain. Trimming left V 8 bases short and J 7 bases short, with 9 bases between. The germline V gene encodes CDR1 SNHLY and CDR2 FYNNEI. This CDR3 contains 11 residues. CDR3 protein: CASPLANEQFF. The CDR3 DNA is TGTGCCAGCCCCCTGGCGAATGAGCAGTTCTTC.

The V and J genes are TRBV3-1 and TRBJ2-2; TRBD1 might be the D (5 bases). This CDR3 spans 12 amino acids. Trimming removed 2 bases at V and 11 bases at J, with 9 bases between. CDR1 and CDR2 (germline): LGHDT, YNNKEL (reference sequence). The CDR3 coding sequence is TGTGCCAGCAGCCAAACAGGAACAGAGCTGTTTTTT. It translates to CASSQTGTELFF.

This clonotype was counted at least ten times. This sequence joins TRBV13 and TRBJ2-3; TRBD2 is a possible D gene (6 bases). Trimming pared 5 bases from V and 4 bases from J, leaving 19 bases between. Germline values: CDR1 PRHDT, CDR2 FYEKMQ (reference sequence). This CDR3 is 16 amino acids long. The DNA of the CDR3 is TGTGCCAGCAGCGGCCTGACGGGAGAGCCCCCAGATACGCAGTATTTT. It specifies CASSGLTGEPPDTQYF.

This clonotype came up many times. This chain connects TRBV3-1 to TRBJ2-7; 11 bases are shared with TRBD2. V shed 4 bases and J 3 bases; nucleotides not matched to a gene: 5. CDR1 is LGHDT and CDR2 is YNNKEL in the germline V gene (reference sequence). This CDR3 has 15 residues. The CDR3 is CASSLIAGGIYEQYF. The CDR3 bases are TGTGCCAGCAGCCTAATAGCGGGAGGGATCTACGAGCAGTACTTC.

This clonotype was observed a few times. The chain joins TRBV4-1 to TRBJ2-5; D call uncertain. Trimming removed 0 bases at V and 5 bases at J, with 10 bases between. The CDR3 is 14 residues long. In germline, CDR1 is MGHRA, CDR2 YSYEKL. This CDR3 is CASSQDGRRETQYF. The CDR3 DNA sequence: TGCGCCAGCAGCCAAGACGGGCGTCGGGAGACCCAGTACTTC.

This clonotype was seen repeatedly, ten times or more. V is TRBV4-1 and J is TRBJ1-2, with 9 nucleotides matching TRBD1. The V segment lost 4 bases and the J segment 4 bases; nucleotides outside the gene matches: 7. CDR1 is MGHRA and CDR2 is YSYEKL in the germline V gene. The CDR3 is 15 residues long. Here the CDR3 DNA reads TGCGCCAGCAGCCTGCGGACAGGGGATCTCTATGGCTACACCTTC. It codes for CASSLRTGDLYGYTF.

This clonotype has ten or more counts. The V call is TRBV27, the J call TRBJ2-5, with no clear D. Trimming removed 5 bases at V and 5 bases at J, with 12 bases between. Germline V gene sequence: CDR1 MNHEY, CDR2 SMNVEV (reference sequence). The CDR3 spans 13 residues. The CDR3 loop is CASSAPITETQYF. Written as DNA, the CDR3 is TGTGCCAGCAGTGCCCCCATTACGGAGACCCAGTACTTC.

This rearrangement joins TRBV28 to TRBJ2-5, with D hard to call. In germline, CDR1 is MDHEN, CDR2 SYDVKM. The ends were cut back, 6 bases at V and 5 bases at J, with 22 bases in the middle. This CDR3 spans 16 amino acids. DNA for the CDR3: TGTGCCAGCAGCTTGGCGGTGGCGACTCTCCAGGAGACCCAGTACTTC. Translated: CASSLAVATLQETQYF.

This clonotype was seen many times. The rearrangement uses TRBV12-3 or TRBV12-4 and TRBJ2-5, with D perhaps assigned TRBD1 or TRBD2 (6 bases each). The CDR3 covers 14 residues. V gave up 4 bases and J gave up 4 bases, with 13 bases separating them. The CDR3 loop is CASSSTGAGETQYF. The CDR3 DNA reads TGTGCCAGCAGTTCGACGGGGGCTGGAGAGACCCAGTACTTC.

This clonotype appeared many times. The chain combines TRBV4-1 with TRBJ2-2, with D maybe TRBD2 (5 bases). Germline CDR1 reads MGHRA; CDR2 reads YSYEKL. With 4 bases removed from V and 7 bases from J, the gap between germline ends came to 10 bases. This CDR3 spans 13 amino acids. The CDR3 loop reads CASSPAGSGELFF. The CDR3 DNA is TGCGCCAGCAGCCCCGCGGGTAGCGGGGAGCTGTTTTTT.

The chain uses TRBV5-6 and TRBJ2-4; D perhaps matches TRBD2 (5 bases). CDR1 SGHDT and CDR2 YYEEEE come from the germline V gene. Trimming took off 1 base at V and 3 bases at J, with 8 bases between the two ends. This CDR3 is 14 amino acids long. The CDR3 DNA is TGTGCCAGCAGCTTGCGGGGAGTCAAAAACATTCAGTACTTC. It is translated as CASSLRGVKNIQYF.

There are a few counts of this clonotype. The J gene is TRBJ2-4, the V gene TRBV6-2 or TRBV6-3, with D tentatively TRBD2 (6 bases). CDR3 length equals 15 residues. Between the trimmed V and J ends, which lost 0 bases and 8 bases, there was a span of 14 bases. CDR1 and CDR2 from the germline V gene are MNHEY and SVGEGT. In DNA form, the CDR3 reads TGTGCCAGCAGTTACTCGACCGGGAGTAGTGACATTCAGTACTTC. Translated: CASSYSTGSSDIQYF.

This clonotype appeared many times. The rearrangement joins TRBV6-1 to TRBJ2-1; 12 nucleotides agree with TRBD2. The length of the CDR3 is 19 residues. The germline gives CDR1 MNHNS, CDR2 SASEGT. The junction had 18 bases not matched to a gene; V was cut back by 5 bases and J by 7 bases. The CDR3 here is CASSSQLITAGTSGNEQFF. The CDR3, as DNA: TGTGCCAGCAGTTCCCAACTCATAACAGCCGGGACTAGCGGGAATGAGCAGTTCTTC.

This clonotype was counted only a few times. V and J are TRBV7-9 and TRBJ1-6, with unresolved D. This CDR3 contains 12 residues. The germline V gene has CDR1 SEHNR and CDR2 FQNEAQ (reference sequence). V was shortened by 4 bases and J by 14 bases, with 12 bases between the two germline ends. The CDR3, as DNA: TGTGCCAGCAGCTCCTCTTGGTTGACCCTCCACTTT. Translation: CASSSSWLTLHF. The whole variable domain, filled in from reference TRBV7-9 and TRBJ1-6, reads DTGVSQNPRHKITKRGQNVTFRCDPISEHNRLYWYRQTLGQGPEFLTYFQNEAQLEKSRLLSDRFSAERPKGSFSTLEIQRTEQGDSAMYLCASSSSWLTLHFGNGTRLTVT.

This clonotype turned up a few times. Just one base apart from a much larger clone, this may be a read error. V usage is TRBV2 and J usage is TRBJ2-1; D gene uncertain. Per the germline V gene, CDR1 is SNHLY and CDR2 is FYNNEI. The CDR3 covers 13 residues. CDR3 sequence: CASSEAWVDEQLF. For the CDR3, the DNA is TGTGCCAGCAGTGAAGCTTGGGTAGATGAGCAGCTCTTC. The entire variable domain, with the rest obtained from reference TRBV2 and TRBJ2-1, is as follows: EPEVTQTPSHQVTQMGQEVILRCVPISNHLYFYWYRQILGQKVEFLVSFYNNEISEKSEIFDDQFSVERPDGSNFTLKIRSTKLEDSAMYFCASSEAWVDEQLFGPGTRLTVL.

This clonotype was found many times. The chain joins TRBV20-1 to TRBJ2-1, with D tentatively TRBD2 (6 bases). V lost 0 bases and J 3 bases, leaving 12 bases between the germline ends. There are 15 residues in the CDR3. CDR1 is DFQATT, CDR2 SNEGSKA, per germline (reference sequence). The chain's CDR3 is CSARDGAGNYNEQFF. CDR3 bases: TGCAGTGCTAGAGATGGAGCGGGCAACTACAATGAGCAGTTCTTC.

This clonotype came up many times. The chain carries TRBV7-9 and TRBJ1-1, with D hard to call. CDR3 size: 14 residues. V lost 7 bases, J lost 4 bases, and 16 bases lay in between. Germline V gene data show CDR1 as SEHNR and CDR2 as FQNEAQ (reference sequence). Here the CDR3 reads CASTLEVMGTEAFF. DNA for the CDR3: TGTGCCAGCACCTTGGAAGTGATGGGCACTGAAGCTTTCTTT.

The CDR3 DNA sequence: TGTGCCAGCAGCTTAGTATCGATTCGTCAAGAGACCCAGTACTTC. Its translation is CASSLVSIRQETQYF. The V gene is TRBV7-2, the J gene TRBJ2-5; D call uncertain. Germline V CDR1 and CDR2: SGHTA, FQGNSA. V was trimmed by 1 base and J by 2 bases, leaving 11 bases between them. CDR3 length equals 15 residues. Full variable domain (rest looked up from reference TRBV7-2 and TRBJ2-5): GAGVSQSPSNKVTEKGKDVELRCDPISGHTALYWYRQSLGQGLEFLIYFQGNSAPDKSGLPSDRFSAERTGGSVSTLTIQRTQQEDSAVYLCASSLVSIRQETQYFGPGTRLLVL.